Shown below are 15 T cell receptor beta chains from a single sample sequenced in a study of shared clonotypes between healthy human individuals. Some clones are missing from TCRdb's copy, which holds only in-frame ones; the method was immunoSEQ multiplex PCR. The sample records some 790,000 clones, 55% to 75% being singletons. The sample taken for sequencing was memory CD4+ T cells sorted from blood. Subset reported: CD45RA-negative fraction. The receptors come from a woman aged 25 to 39 in good health.

On this clone: In the same sample, other DNA sequences code for this CDR3. This chain uses TRBV5-1 with TRBJ2-2, with D maybe TRBD2 (6 bases). The CDR3 is 15 amino acids. The V gene lost 2 bases and the J gene lost 4 bases, with 12 bases spanning the gap. Per the germline V gene, CDR1 is SGHRS and CDR2 is YFSETQ. CDR3 in amino acids: CASSLGDLRTGELFF. CDR3 nucleotides: TGCGCCAGCAGCTTAGGGGACTTACGCACCGGGGAGCTGTTTTTT.

The CDR3: CASSFGMYGSYEQYF. The CDR3 nucleotides are TGTGCCAGCAGTTTTGGGATGTACGGATCCTACGAGCAGTACTTC. V is TRBV27 and J is TRBJ2-7; D gene uncertain. V dropped 3 bases and J dropped 1 base, with 13 bases sitting between them. The CDR3 is made up of 15 amino acids. The V gene's germline CDR1 is MNHEY and CDR2 SMNVEV (reference sequence).

V and J are TRBV7-9 and TRBJ1-1, with D maybe TRBD1 (6 bases). Germline-derived CDR1 and CDR2 are SEHNR and FQNEAQ (reference sequence). The CDR3 length is 14 residues. V lost 5 bases and J lost 4, with 14 bases in between. CDR3 region: CASSLGGVPTEAFF. CDR3 bases: TGTGCCAGCAGCCTGGGGGGCGTTCCCACTGAAGCTTTCTTT.

V and J are TRBV30 and TRBJ1-3; no firm D call. The CDR3 has 15 residues. V was trimmed by 6 bases and J by 0 bases, leaving 15 bases between them. Looked up from germline, CDR1 is GTSNPN and CDR2 is SVGIG (reference sequence). The CDR3 loop is CACRRSSGSGNTIYF. The CDR3 DNA follows: TGTGCCTGTAGACGATCGTCCGGCTCTGGAAACACCATATATTTT.

With respect to this clone: A much larger clone is a single base away; this may be a read error. In the same sample, other DNA sequences code for this CDR3. This chain uses TRBV28 with TRBJ1-1; D gene uncertain. The V end was cut by 6 bases, the J end by 0 bases, with 2 bases between. The CDR3 runs 11 residues. Germline assignment: CDR1 MDHEN and CDR2 SYDVKM. The CDR3 loop is CASRLNTEAFF. As DNA, the CDR3 is TGTGCCAGCAGACTGAACACTGAAGCTTTCTTT.

The chain employs TRBV2 and TRBJ2-7; D remains unclear. V was trimmed by 5 bases and J by 0 bases, leaving 11 bases between them. The CDR3 totals 14 residues. The germline CDR1 and CDR2 sequences are SNHLY and FYNNEI. CDR3 in amino acids: CASSPGPGSYEQYF. CDR3 coding DNA: TGTGCCAGCAGTCCCGGGCCAGGCTCCTACGAGCAGTACTTC.

The chain couples TRBV4-2 to TRBJ2-3, with 14 bases that match TRBD2. The CDR3 runs 18 residues. Germline assignment: CDR1 LGHNA and CDR2 YNFKEQ. V shed 0 bases and J 4 bases; nucleotides not matched to a gene: 6. DNA of the CDR3: TGTGCCAGCAGCCAAGAGAGGACTAGCGGGAGGACCTCAGATACGCAGTATTTT. Protein sequence: CASSQERTSGRTSDTQYF.

This clone appeared a single time. The V gene is TRBV10-1, the J gene TRBJ2-1, with D maybe TRBD2 (6 bases). The CDR3 sequence is 15 residues long. Trimming removed 6 bases at V and 6 bases at J, with 18 bases between. The germline V gene encodes CDR1 WNHNN and CDR2 SYGVQD (reference sequence). CDR3 sequence reads: CASSPAGRPPNEQFF. CDR3 bases: TGCGCCAGCAGCCCCGCGGGACGTCCACCCAATGAGCAGTTCTTC.

The chain carries TRBV18 and TRBJ2-1; 12 nucleotides agree with TRBD2. The V gene end was trimmed by 6 bases and the J gene end by 3 bases; junction bases not matched to a gene: 9. The CDR3 runs to 17 residues. CDR1 is KGHSH and CDR2 is LQKENI in the germline V gene. The CDR3 protein is CASSRTSGKGVYNEQFF. The CDR3, as DNA: TGTGCCAGCTCGCGGACTAGCGGGAAAGGGGTCTACAATGAGCAGTTCTTC. Looking up the rest from reference TRBV18 and TRBJ2-1 gives the full variable domain: NAGVMQNPRHLVRRRGQEARLRCSPMKGHSHVYWYRQLPEEGLKFMVYLQKENIIDESGMPKERFSAEFPKEGPSILRIQQVVRGDSAAYFCASSRTSGKGVYNEQFFGPGTRLTVL.

The chain links TRBV13 to TRBJ2-1, with 12 bases lining up with TRBD2. The CDR3 has 15 amino acids. Per germline, CDR1 PRHDT and CDR2 FYEKMQ (reference sequence). The junction had 7 bases not matched to a gene; V was cut back by 6 bases and J by 7 bases. The CDR3: CASSLTSGSINEQFF. The CDR3 region has the DNA TGTGCCAGCAGTCTGACTAGCGGGAGTATAAATGAGCAGTTCTTC. Full variable domain (remainder filled in from reference TRBV13 and TRBJ2-1): AAGVIQSPRHLIKEKRETATLKCYPIPRHDTVYWYQQGPGQDPQFLISFYEKMQSDKGSIPDRFSAQQFSDYHSELNMSSLELGDSALYFCASSLTSGSINEQFFGPGTRLTVL.

This clone was observed at least ten times. The rearrangement links TRBV2 to TRBJ1-3, with D possibly being TRBD1 (5 bases). V was shortened by 2 bases and J by 2 bases, with 10 bases between the two germline ends. Germline V CDR1 and CDR2: SNHLY, FYNNEI. This CDR3 spans 15 amino acids. CDR3 protein: CASSEWGVTGNTIYF. The CDR3 region has the DNA TGTGCCAGCAGTGAATGGGGGGTGACTGGAAACACCATATATTTT.

Here the CDR3 reads CSVAQGWGRSTDTQYF. The CDR3 region has the DNA TGCAGCGTCGCTCAAGGGTGGGGACGGAGCACAGATACGCAGTATTTT. This chain joins TRBV29-1 and TRBJ2-3; D assignment may be TRBD1 or TRBD2 (5 bases each). V was shortened by 6 bases and J by 0 bases, with 19 bases between the two germline ends. CDR1 is SQVTM and CDR2 is ANQGSEA in the germline V gene. This CDR3 has 16 residues.

V gene TRBV28 combines with J gene TRBJ2-1, with D perhaps matching TRBD1 (6 bases). The CDR3 has 13 amino acids. Per the germline V gene, CDR1 is MDHEN and CDR2 is SYDVKM. With 5 bases removed from V and 9 bases from J, the gap between germline ends came to 14 bases. Here the CDR3 reads CASSTHRASEQFF. The CDR3 bases are TGTGCCAGCAGTACGCACAGGGCTAGTGAGCAGTTCTTC.

V is TRBV19 and J is TRBJ1-5; D gene unclear. There are 14 residues in the CDR3. The V gene lost 7 bases and the J gene lost 9 bases, with 19 bases spanning the gap. The V gene's germline CDR1 is LNHDA and CDR2 SQIVND (reference sequence). In nucleotides, the CDR3 is TGTGCCAGTACCGTCGACGAGTCGGTGGGGCCCCAGCATTTT. Its translation: CASTVDESVGPQHF.

This clone appeared once. This chain connects TRBV27 to TRBJ2-5; TRBD2 matches 9 bases. The germline CDR1 and CDR2 sequences are MNHEY and SMNVEV (reference sequence). Losses at the gene ends were 2 bases for V and 5 bases for J; bases not matched to a gene: 9. CDR3 length: 16 residues. In DNA, the CDR3 is TGTGCCAGCAGTTTAGATCGCGGGAGGGCCGGGGAGACCCAGTACTTC. This translates into CASSLDRGRAGETQYF.